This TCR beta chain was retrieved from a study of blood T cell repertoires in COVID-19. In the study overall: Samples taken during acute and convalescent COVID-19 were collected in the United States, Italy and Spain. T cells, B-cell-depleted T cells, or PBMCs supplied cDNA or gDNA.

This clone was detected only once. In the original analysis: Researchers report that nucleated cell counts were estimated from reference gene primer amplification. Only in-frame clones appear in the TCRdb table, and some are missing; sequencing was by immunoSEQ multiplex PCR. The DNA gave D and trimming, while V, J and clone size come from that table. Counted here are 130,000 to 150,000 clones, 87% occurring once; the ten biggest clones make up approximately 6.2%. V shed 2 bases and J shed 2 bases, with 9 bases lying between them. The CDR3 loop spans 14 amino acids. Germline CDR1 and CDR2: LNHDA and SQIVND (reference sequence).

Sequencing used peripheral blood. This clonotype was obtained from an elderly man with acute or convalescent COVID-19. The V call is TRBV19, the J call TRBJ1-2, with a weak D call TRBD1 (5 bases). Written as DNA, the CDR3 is TGTGCCAGTAGTATACCAGGGTACAACTATGGCTACACCTTC. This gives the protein CASSIPGYNYGYTF.